A selection of T cell receptor beta chains follows, all from one sample in a study of post-analysis software for immune sequencing data. TCRdb called the PCR reads again in MiXCR, with one record for every CDR3 protein. The data contain some 890,000 distinct CDR3 sequences, approximately 53% of them seen just once; the ten biggest clones take up approximately 4.5%. Sequencing was done on a sample of blood. These receptors were obtained from a girl aged 10-17 years with multiple sclerosis. The CDR3 runs from the conserved cysteine through the conserved F or W. The D gene is left open where the match is weak. A clone size is listed for some rows: how often the clone was seen (once, few, many), or a class if it is expanded.

size	D	V	J	DNA	CDR3
.	.	TRBV7-2	TRBJ2-7	TGTGCCAGCAGGCCGCCGGGTGACTACGAGCAGTACTTC	CASRPPGDYEQYF
.	.	TRBV21-1	TRBJ1-2	TGTGCCAGCAGACCAATGGGTCGCCCTAACTATGGCTACACCTTC	CASRPMGRPNYGYTF
.	.	TRBV5-6	TRBJ2-7	TGTGCCAGCAGCCCTAGCGTTAAGGGCGAGCAGTACTTC	CASSPSVKGEQYF
.	.	TRBV3-1	TRBJ1-4	TGTGCCAGCAGCCATTTAGGACACCGGAATGAAAAACTGTTTTTT	CASSHLGHRNEKLFF
.	TRBD2	TRBV6-5	TRBJ2-4	TGTGCTGCCGGGCTAGCGGGAGTTCGGTACTTC	CAAGLAGVRYF
.	.	TRBV6-1	TRBJ1-5	TGTGCCAGCAGTGAATTAAAGGGCAGGGTGCATCAGCCCCAGCATTTT	CASSELKGRVHQPQHF
.	.	TRBV29-1	TRBJ2-7	TGCAGCGTTGCGTCTTTGGGGTTCTACGAGCAGTACTTC	CSVASLGFYEQYF
.	.	TRBV27	TRBJ2-4	TGTGCCAGCAGTTGGACTTCTCTAGCCAAAAACATTCAGTACTTC	CASSWTSLAKNIQYF
.	.	TRBV15	TRBJ2-2	TGTGCCACCAGCAGAGAAATCACCGGGGAGCTGTTTTTT	CATSREITGELFF
.	.	TRBV20-1	TRBJ2-7	TGCAGTGCTAGACGGCAGGCCTACGAGCAGTACTTC	CSARRQAYEQYF
.	TRBD1	TRBV10-3	TRBJ2-7	TGTGCCATCAGGGAAACAGGGGCAAGCTCCTACGAGCAGTACTTC	CAIRETGASSYEQYF
.	TRBD2	TRBV12-3/TRBV12-4	TRBJ2-7	TGTGCCAGCAGCGCGACTAGCGGGGACTACGAGCAGTACTTC	CASSATSGDYEQYF
.	.	TRBV7-9	TRBJ2-6	TGTGCCAGCAGCTTAGCCAGCGCTGGGGCCAACGTCCTGACTTTC	CASSLASAGANVLTF
.	.	TRBV5-1	TRBJ1-1	TGCGCCAGCAGCTTGGAACCGACCGTGGCGACTGAAGCTTTCTTT	CASSLEPTVATEAFF
.	TRBD2	TRBV29-1	TRBJ2-5	TGCAGCGTTGCGGGACTAGCTTCAAGGGGGGAGACCCAGTACTTC	CSVAGLASRGETQYF
once	.	TRBV20-1	TRBJ2-3	TGCAGTGCTAGAGATCCGGGACTGAGCACAGATGCGCAGTATTTT	CSARDPGLSTDAQYF
.	.	TRBV9	TRBJ2-5	TGTGCCAGCAGCTCCCGGGGGGCCGGAGGAGAGACCCAGTACTTC	CASSSRGAGGETQYF
.	TRBD2	TRBV7-2	TRBJ2-3	TGTGCCAGCAGCTTGCCTAGCGGGGGGACTAGCACAGATACGCAGTATTTT	CASSLPSGGTSTDTQYF
.	.	TRBV29-1	TRBJ2-3	TGCAGCGGAGAGGCAGGGACAGATACGCAGTATTTT	CSGEAGTDTQYF
many	.	TRBV29-1	TRBJ2-7	TGCAGCGTTGGGGACTCCTACGAGCAGTACTTC	CSVGDSYEQYF
once	.	TRBV20-1	TRBJ2-5	TGCAGTGCTAGAGACCCGGGACAAACGCAAGAGACCCAGTACTTC	CSARDPGQTQETQYF
.	TRBD2	TRBV7-2	TRBJ2-7	TGTGCCAGCAGCCAAGGAGCTAGCGGGAGACTCTACGAGCAGTACTTC	CASSQGASGRLYEQYF
.	TRBD1	TRBV6-6	TRBJ2-3	TGTGCCAGCAGACCGGGACAGGGGTTAGCAGATACGCAGTATTTT	CASRPGQGLADTQYF
.	.	TRBV3-1	TRBJ2-7	TGTGCCAGCAGCCAAGCCCCGGCGAGTTACGAGCAGTACTTC	CASSQAPASYEQYF
.	TRBD2	TRBV5-1	TRBJ2-7	TGCGCCAGCAGCTTCGGAGGCGGGGGCTCCTACGAGCAGTACTTC	CASSFGGGGSYEQYF
.	TRBD2	TRBV3-1	TRBJ2-6	TGTGCCAGCAGTCTGGCGGGGGGTGATGGGGCCAACGTCCTGACTTTC	CASSLAGGDGANVLTF
few	TRBD2	TRBV5-1	TRBJ2-3	TGCGCCAGCAGCTTCGGGACTAGCGGTAGAACAGATACGCAGTATTTT	CASSFGTSGRTDTQYF
few	.	TRBV3-1	TRBJ1-1	TGTGCCAGCAGCCAAGACATGGCGGCTGAAGGGCCTGAAGCTTTCTTT	CASSQDMAAEGPEAFF
.	.	TRBV29-1	TRBJ2-1	TGCAGCTTGGAGCGGTCCTACAATGAGCAGTTCTTC	CSLERSYNEQFF
.	.	TRBV29-1	TRBJ1-4	TGCAGCGTCCCAATCGGGGGCTCTAATGAAAAACTGTTTTTT	CSVPIGGSNEKLFF
few	.	TRBV5-1	TRBJ2-7	TGCGCCAGCAGTAGATCCGGAGACAGGTACGGCGAGCAGTACTTC	CASSRSGDRYGEQYF
.	TRBD2	TRBV6-2/TRBV6-3	TRBJ2-2	TGTGCCAGCAGTTACCCGCTGGGGGTAGCGGGGGGTCTCGCGAACACCGGGGAGCTGTTTTTT	CASSYPLGVAGGLANTGELFF
.	TRBD2	TRBV5-1	TRBJ2-3	TGCGCCAGCAGCTTGGTACCTAGCGGGGCGTTGGGAGATACGCAGTATTTT	CASSLVPSGALGDTQYF
.	.	TRBV12-3/TRBV12-4	TRBJ1-1	TGTGCCAGCAGTTTATTCGGGGGGGCGAGCACTGAAGCTTTCTTT	CASSLFGGASTEAFF
.	.	TRBV27	TRBJ2-1	TGTGCCAGCAGTTTAGGGTCGGGGGAGAATGAGCAGTTCTTC	CASSLGSGENEQFF
few	TRBD2	TRBV12-3/TRBV12-4	TRBJ2-7	TGTGCCAGCAGTTTAGAACTAGCGCAGAAGGCCTACGAGCAGTACTTC	CASSLELAQKAYEQYF
few	.	TRBV7-3	TRBJ2-2	TGTGCCAGCAGCCCCTACACCGGGGAGCTGTTTTTT	CASSPYTGELFF
.	.	TRBV29-1	TRBJ2-6	TGCAGCGTTGAGTTGGGCTCTGGGGCCAACGTCCTGACTTTC	CSVELGSGANVLTF
.	.	TRBV3-1	TRBJ1-1	TGTGCCAGCAGCCAAATCACAGGTTTGAACACTGAAGCTTTCTTT	CASSQITGLNTEAFF
.	.	TRBV20-1	TRBJ1-5	TGCAGTGCTAGAGCCGGGGGTTCGGGCAATCAGCCCCAGCATTTT	CSARAGGSGNQPQHF
.	.	TRBV5-5	TRBJ2-3	TGTGCCAGCACCATCGGCGGGGGCACAGATACGCAGTATTTT	CASTIGGGTDTQYF
few	.	TRBV5-1	TRBJ2-7	TGCGCCAGCAGCTGGGACGCGGGGTTAAGCGAGCAGTACTTC	CASSWDAGLSEQYF
few	.	TRBV5-1	TRBJ2-6	TGCGCCAGTGCTACAGGTCTCTCTGGGGCCAACGTCCTGACTTTC	CASATGLSGANVLTF
.	TRBD1	TRBV5-1	TRBJ1-1	TGCGCCAGCAGCGGGACAGGGAGGAACACTGAAGCTTTCTTT	CASSGTGRNTEAFF
.	.	TRBV5-1	TRBJ2-1	TGCGCCAGCAGCCCCAGGGAGAGGTCCTACAATGAGCAGTTCTTC	CASSPRERSYNEQFF
.	.	TRBV10-3	TRBJ2-7	TGTGCCATCAGTGAGTCGACAGAGAGCTCCTACGAGCAGTACTTC	CAISESTESSYEQYF
.	.	TRBV11-1	TRBJ2-5	TGTGCCAGCAGCTTATATGGGGGCTCCGAGAAGCAGTACTTC	CASSLYGGSEKQYF
few	.	TRBV12-3/TRBV12-4	TRBJ2-1	TGTGCCAGCAGTTTGATAGGCTTTGGGGGCAATGAGCAGTTCTTC	CASSLIGFGGNEQFF
.	TRBD1	TRBV27	TRBJ2-5	TGTGCCAGCAGTTTTTCCGGGACAGGGGAGGAGGGACAAGAGACCCAGTACTTC	CASSFSGTGEEGQETQYF
few	.	TRBV5-1	TRBJ2-6	TGCGCCAGCAGCTTTGGGGCCCACTCCGGGGCCAACGTCCTGACTTTC	CASSFGAHSGANVLTF
.	.	TRBV18	TRBJ2-3	TGTGCCAGCTCAATGCTGCAGACAGACACAGATACGCAGTATTTT	CASSMLQTDTDTQYF